This TCR beta chain was recovered during a study of tumor and adjacent non-tumor tissue in lung cancer. Study in general: Each sample yielded millions of productive TCRbeta reads on average. Study results and caveats: Tumor tissue had significantly higher TCR diversity than normal lung.

TCRbeta libraries were built with three rounds of nested PCR, modified from ARM-PCR. TCRdb passed the multiplex PCR reads through MiXCR, listing each CDR3 protein once. The sample includes just over 200,000 distinct CDR3 sequences, about 76% of them seen just once. From germline, CDR1 is SQVTM and CDR2 ANQGSEA. This CDR3 has 10 amino acids. RNA was extracted from bulk tissue without any cell sorting. Of note for this clonotype: The target antigen is unknown. A read error may explain this, as a much larger clone is one base away.

V is TRBV29-1 and J is TRBJ1-1, with unresolved D. Sequenced input: lung tumor tissue. The sequence was collected from a man aged 55 to 70 with non-small cell lung cancer. The CDR3 sequence is CSVEGLETFF. CDR3 nucleotide sequence: TGCAGCGTTGAAGGGCTTGAAACTTTCTTT.